This T cell receptor beta chain was identified in a study of T cell responses to AZD1222 COVID-19 vaccine. Looking at the study overall: Researchers grouped second doses given at about 4 or about 12 weeks into one pool. Study-level results: Clonal diversity was possibly underestimated, and white British individuals and females predominated among donors. When two AZD1222 doses had been given, Spike-specific TCR breadth and depth rose.

Germline CDR1 reads SGHVS; CDR2 reads FQNEAQ. Trimming took off 5 bases at V and 5 bases at J, with 7 bases between the two ends. The CDR3 length is 12 residues. The data were produced by immunoSEQ multiplex PCR, yet TCRdb's version contains in-frame clones alone and is incomplete. The table has around 100,000 clones, 75% to 90% seen once. A word on this clone: No antigen is known for it.

The receptor was derived from an adult in good health. The gene calls are TRBV7-8 and TRBJ1-5; D is unclear. The sequencing here drew on peripheral blood, taken on day 0 of AZD1222 vaccination. The CDR3 nucleotides are TGTGCCAGCAGCACAAACTATCAGCCCCAGCATTTT. Amino acids: CASSTNYQPQHF.